This TCR beta chain was captured by sequencing in a study of blood T cell repertoires in COVID-19. The wider study: Acute and convalescent COVID-19 samples came from the United States, Italy and Spain. From T cells, B-cell-depleted T cells, or PBMCs came the material, which was cDNA or gDNA.

Deletions cut 2 bases from V and 2 bases from J, with 3 bases between. This CDR3 is built from 12 residues. Germline V gives CDR1 MNHEY, CDR2 SVGEGT. A few counts support this clone. In the original workflow: It was from reference gene primer amplification that nucleated cell counts were estimated. This table comes from immunoSEQ multiplex PCR, and its TCRdb copy is limited to in-frame clones, with some not included. V, J and clone size derive from that table, while D and trimming were established from the DNA sequence. The table includes some 200,000 clones, around nine tenths detected once. V usage is TRBV6-2 or TRBV6-3 and J usage is TRBJ1-2; D gene ambiguous. Sequences were obtained from peripheral blood. The source of this sequence is a man aged 18 to 30 with active or convalescent COVID-19. For the CDR3, the DNA is TGTGCCAGCAGTTACACAAACTATGGCTACACCTTC. Its translation: CASSYTNYGYTF.